This record concerns one T cell receptor beta chain sequence. Under the authors' procedure: It was from reference gene primer amplification that nucleated cell counts were estimated. Libraries were prepared by immunoSEQ multiplex PCR; TCRdb keeps only in-frame clonotypes and omits some of them. The D gene and trimming were derived from the DNA, and the V and J assignments and clone size from that table. The sample contains roughly 100,000 clones, around 86% of which appear only once. The data derive from a study of blood T cell repertoires in COVID-19. Study information: Sample material is recorded as cDNA or gDNA derived from T cells, B-cell-depleted T cells, or PBMCs.

Sequenced: peripheral blood. The TCR originated in a human donor in a cohort sampled during active COVID-19.

CDR3 bases: TGTGCCAGCAGTTTGGGACAGGGCCTGACTGAAGCTTTCTTT. As protein: CASSLGQGLTEAFF. The rearrangement joins TRBV27 to TRBJ1-1, with TRBD1 matching 9 bases. Germline lookup yields CDR1 MNHEY and CDR2 SMNVEV (reference sequence). The CDR3 runs to 14 residues. The J segment lost 5 bases and the V segment lost 3 bases, leaving 4 bases of the junction unmatched.